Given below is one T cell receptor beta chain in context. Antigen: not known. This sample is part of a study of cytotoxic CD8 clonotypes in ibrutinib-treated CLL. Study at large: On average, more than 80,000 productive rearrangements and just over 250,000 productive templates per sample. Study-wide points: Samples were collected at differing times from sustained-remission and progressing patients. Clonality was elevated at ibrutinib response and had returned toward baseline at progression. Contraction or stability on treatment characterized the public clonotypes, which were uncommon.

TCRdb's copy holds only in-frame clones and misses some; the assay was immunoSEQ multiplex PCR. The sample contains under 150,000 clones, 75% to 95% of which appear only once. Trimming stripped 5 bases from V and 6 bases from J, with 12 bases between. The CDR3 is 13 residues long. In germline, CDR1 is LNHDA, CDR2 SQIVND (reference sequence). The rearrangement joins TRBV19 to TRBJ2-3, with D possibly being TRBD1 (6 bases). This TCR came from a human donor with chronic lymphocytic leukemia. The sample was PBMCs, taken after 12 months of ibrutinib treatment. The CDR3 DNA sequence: TGTGCCAGTAGTCCCGGGACACTCGATACGCAGTATTTT. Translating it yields CASSPGTLDTQYF.